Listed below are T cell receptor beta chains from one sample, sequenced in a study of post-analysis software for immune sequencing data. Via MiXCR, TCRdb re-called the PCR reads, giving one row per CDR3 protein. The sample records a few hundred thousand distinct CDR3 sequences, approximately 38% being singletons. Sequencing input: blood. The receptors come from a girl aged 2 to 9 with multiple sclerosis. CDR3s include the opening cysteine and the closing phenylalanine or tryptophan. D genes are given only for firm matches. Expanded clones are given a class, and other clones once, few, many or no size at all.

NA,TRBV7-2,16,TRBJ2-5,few,CASSIFPGTTQETQYF,TGTGCCAGCAGCATCTTCCCCGGGACCACTCAAGAGACCCAGTACTTC
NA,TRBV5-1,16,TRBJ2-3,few,CASSSTLGSSTDTQYF,TGCGCCAGCAGCTCGACCCTAGGTTCTAGCACAGATACGCAGTATTTT
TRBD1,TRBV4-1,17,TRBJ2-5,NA,CASSQDPPGQAEETQYF,TGCGCCAGCAGCCAAGATCCACCGGGACAGGCGGAAGAGACCCAGTACTTC
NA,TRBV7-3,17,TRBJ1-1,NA,CASSLNGVLQVRNEAFF,TGTGCCAGCAGTCTTAACGGGGTTTTACAGGTGAGAAATGAAGCTTTCTTT
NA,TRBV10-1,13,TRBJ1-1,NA,CASSGQANTEAFF,TGCGCCAGCAGTGGACAGGCGAACACTGAAGCTTTCTTT
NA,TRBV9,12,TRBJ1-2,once,CASSPDRDGYTF,TGTGCCAGCAGCCCCGACAGAGATGGCTACACCTTC
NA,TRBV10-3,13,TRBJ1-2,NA,CAVSEGPPYGYTF,TGTGCCGTCAGTGAGGGACCCCCCTATGGCTACACCTTC
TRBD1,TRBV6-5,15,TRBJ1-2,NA,CASSYSSGGPYGYTF,TGTGCCAGCAGTTACAGTTCAGGGGGTCCCTATGGCTACACCTTC
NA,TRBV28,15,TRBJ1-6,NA,CASSPYRNFNSPLHF,TGTGCCAGCAGTCCTTACAGGAATTTTAATTCACCCCTCCACTTT
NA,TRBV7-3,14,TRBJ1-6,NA,CASSLTGFNSPLHF,TGTGCCAGCAGCTTAACGGGCTTTAATTCACCCCTCCACTTT
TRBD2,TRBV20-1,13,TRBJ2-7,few,CSARTSLTYEQYF,TGCAGTGCCAGGACTAGTCTTACCTACGAGCAGTACTTC
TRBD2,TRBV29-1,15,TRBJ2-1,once,CSVGTSTSSYNEQFF,TGCAGCGTCGGGACTAGCACGTCCTCCTACAATGAGCAGTTCTTC
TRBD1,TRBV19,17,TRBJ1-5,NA,CASSLRQGASSNQPQHF,TGTGCCAGTAGTCTACGTCAGGGGGCGAGCAGCAATCAGCCCCAGCATTTT
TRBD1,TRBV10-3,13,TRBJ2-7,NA,CATGTAGTYEQYF,TGTGCCACGGGGACAGCTGGAACCTACGAGCAGTACTTC
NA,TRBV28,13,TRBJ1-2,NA,CASSRDRLLGYTF,TGTGCCAGCAGTCGAGACAGGCTCTTGGGCTACACCTTC
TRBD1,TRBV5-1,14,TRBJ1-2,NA,CASSRGQEAGGYTF,TGCGCCAGCAGCCGCGGACAGGAAGCAGGTGGCTACACCTTC
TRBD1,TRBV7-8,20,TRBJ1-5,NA,CASSLRLFTGETGGYQPQHF,TGTGCCAGCAGCTTAAGGCTATTTACTGGCGAGACAGGGGGTTATCAGCCCCAGCATTTT
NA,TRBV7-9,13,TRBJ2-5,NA,CASSLDSRGEQYF,TGTGCCAGCAGCTTAGATTCGCGGGGTGAGCAGTACTTC
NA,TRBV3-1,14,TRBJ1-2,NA,CASSQEYLLYGYTF,TGTGCCAGCAGCCAAGAATACCTGCTCTATGGCTACACCTTC
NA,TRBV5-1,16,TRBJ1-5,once,CASGLAPGASNQPQHF,TGCGCCAGCGGCTTGGCCCCGGGAGCAAGCAATCAGCCCCAGCATTTT
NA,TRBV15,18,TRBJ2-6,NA,CATSRERALQPGANVLTF,TGTGCCACCAGCAGAGAACGAGCCCTTCAGCCTGGGGCCAACGTCCTGACTTTC
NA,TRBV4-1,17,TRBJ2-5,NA,CASSQDRMGKPSLEQYF,TGCGCCAGCAGCCAAGATAGGATGGGGAAACCCTCCCTGGAGCAGTACTTC
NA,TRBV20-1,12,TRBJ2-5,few,CSATVSQETQYF,TGCAGTGCTACTGTCAGCCAAGAGACCCAGTACTTC
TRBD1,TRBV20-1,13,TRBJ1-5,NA,CSAKDRVYQPQHF,TGCAGTGCCAAGGACAGGGTTTATCAGCCCCAGCATTTT
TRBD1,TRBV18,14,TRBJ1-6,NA,CASSGQGSNSPLHF,TGTGCCAGCTCAGGACAGGGCTCGAATTCACCCCTCCACTTT